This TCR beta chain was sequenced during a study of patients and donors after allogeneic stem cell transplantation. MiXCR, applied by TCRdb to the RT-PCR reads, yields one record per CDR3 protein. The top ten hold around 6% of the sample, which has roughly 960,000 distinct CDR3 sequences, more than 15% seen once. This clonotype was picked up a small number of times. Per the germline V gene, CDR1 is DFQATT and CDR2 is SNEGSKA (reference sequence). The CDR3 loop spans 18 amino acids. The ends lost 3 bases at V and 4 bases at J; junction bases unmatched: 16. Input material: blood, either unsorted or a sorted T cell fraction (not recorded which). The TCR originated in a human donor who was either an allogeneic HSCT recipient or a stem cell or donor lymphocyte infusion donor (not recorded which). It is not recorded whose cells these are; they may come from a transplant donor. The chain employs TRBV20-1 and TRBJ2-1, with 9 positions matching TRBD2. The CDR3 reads CSASGGVLGLAGYNEQFF. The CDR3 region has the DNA TGCAGTGCTAGTGGGGGTGTGTTGGGCCTAGCGGGGTACAATGAGCAGTTCTTC.